This TCR beta chain was obtained from a study of blood T cell repertoires in COVID-19. Study context: Material from acute and convalescent COVID-19 was sourced from the United States, Italy and Spain. T cells, B-cell-depleted T cells, or PBMCs provided the cDNA or gDNA that served as material.

Germline CDR1 reads SGHRS; CDR2 reads YFSETQ. V gave up 3 bases and J gave up 0 bases; unmatched junction bases: 4. The CDR3 is 15 residues long. Source study methods: How many nucleated cells were present was estimated from reference gene primer amplification. The protocol was immunoSEQ multiplex PCR, while the TCRdb copy is restricted to in-frame clones and leaves out a portion. For V, J and clone size, that table is used; D and trimming come from the DNA. Of approximately 170,000 clones in the sample, roughly 70% were seen once. The sequencing input was peripheral blood. The chain combines TRBV5-1 with TRBJ2-7; 9 bases are shared with TRBD2. The TCR originated in a woman older than 75 with acute or convalescent COVID-19. In nucleotides, the CDR3 is TGCGCCAGCAGCTCTAGCGGGGCCAGCTCCTACGAGCAGTACTTC. It encodes CASSSSGASSYEQYF.